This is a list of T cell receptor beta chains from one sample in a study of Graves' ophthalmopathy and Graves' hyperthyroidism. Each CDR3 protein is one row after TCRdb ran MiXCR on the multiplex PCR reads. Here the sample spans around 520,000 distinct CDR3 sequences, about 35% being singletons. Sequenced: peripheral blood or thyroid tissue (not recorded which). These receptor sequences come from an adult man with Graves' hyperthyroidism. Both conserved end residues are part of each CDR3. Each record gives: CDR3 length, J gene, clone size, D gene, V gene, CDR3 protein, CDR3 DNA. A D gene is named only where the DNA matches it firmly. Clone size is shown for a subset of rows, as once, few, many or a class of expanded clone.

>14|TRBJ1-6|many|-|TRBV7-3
CASSFTGYDSPLHF
TGTGCCAGCAGCTTCACAGGGTACGATTCACCCCTCCACTTT
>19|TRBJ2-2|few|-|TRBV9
CASSQLTGRVRLNTGELFF
TGCGCCAGCAGCCAACTAACTGGGCGGGTCCGATTAAACACCGGGGAGCTGTTTTTT
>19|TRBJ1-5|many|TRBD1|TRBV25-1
CASNALFPGQGISNQPQHF
TGTGCCAGCAATGCGTTGTTCCCTGGACAGGGGATAAGCAATCAGCCCCAGCATTTT
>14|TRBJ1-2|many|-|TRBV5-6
CASSLEGIAYGYTF
TGTGCCAGCAGCTTGGAAGGGATCGCCTATGGCTACACCTTC
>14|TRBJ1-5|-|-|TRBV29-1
CSVGEQGLGQPQHF
TGCAGCGTTGGAGAACAGGGTTTGGGGCAGCCCCAGCATTTT
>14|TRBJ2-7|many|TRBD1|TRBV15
CATSSGTGDLGQYF
TGTGCCACCAGCAGCGGGACAGGGGACCTGGGGCAGTACTTC
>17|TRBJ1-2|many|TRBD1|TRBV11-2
CASSLLTGGSSNYGYTF
TGTGCCAGCAGCCTACTAACAGGGGGCTCCAGTAACTATGGCTACACCTTC
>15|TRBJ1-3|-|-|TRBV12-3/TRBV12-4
CASSGQTSSGNTIYF
TGTGCCAGCAGTGGCCAGACCAGCTCTGGAAACACCATATATTTT
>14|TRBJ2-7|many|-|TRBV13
CASSLGGAGNEQYF
TGTGCCAGCAGCTTAGGAGGGGCAGGGAACGAGCAGTACTTC
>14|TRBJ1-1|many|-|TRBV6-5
CASSELGRDTEAFF
TGTGCCAGCAGTGAATTGGGTAGGGACACTGAAGCTTTCTTT
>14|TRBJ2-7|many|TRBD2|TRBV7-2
CASSGLAGGYEQYF
TGTGCCAGCAGTGGACTAGCGGGGGGATACGAGCAGTACTTC
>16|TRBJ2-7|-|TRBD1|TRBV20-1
CSARAAPGQNVHEQYF
TGCAGTGCTAGAGCGGCCCCGGGACAGAACGTCCACGAGCAGTACTTC
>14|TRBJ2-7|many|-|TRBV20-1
CSARLQGSLGEQYF
TGCAGTGCTAGACTACAGGGATCTTTGGGCGAGCAGTACTTC
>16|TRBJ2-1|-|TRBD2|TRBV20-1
CSASGTSGRAANEQFF
TGCAGTGCGTCCGGGACTAGCGGGAGGGCCGCTAATGAGCAGTTCTTC
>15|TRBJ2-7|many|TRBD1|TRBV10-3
CAISEQTGSSYEQYF
TGTGCCATCAGTGAGCAGACAGGGTCTTCCTACGAGCAGTACTTC
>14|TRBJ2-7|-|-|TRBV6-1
CASSEGRRNYEQYF
TGTGCCAGCAGTGAGGGCAGGCGAAACTACGAGCAGTACTTC
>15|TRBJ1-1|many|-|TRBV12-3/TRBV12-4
CASSSHSLGGTEAFF
TGTGCCAGCAGTTCACACAGTCTAGGGGGCACTGAAGCTTTCTTT
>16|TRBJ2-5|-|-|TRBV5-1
CASSPEGDPWRETQYF
TGCGCCAGCAGCCCCGAGGGGGACCCTTGGCGGGAGACCCAGTACTTC
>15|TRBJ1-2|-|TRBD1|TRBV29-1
CSVEKVGQGAESYTF
TGCAGCGTTGAAAAAGTGGGACAGGGGGCAGAAAGCTACACCTTC
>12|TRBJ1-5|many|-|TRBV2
CASRGPDQPQHF
TGTGCCTCCCGTGGCCCCGATCAGCCCCAGCATTTT
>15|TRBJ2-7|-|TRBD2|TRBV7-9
CASSVGASGSPEQYF
TGTGCCAGCAGCGTAGGGGCTAGCGGGAGCCCCGAGCAGTACTTC
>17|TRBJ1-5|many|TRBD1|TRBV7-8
CASSPWTGAVGNQPQHF
TGTGCCAGCAGCCCGTGGACAGGGGCGGTAGGCAATCAGCCCCAGCATTTT
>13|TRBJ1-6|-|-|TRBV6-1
CASSEAGGSPLHF
TGTGCCAGCAGTGAAGCGGGGGGGTCACCCCTCCACTTT
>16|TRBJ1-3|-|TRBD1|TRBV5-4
CASSPQGRVPGNTIYF
TGTGCCAGCTCACCACAGGGGCGCGTTCCTGGAAACACCATATATTTT
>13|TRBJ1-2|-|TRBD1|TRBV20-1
CSASDRGFDGYTF
TGCAGTGCAAGCGACAGGGGCTTCGATGGCTACACCTTC
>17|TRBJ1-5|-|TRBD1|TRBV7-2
CASSFRDRGQGNQPQHF
TGTGCCAGCAGCTTCCGGGACAGGGGGCAGGGCAATCAGCCCCAGCATTTT
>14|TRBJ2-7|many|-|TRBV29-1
CSVVLAEISYEQYF
TGCAGCGTTGTCTTAGCGGAAATCTCCTACGAGCAGTACTTC
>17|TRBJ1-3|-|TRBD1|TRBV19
CASSIFRQGASGNTIYF
TGTGCCAGTAGTATATTTCGACAGGGGGCGAGTGGAAACACCATATATTTT
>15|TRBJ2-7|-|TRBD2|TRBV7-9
CASSSLGLAGGEQYF
TGTGCCAGCAGCAGCCTCGGACTAGCGGGAGGCGAGCAGTACTTC
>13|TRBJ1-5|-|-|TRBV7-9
CASSPAHNQPQHF
TGTGCCAGCAGCCCCGCTCACAATCAGCCCCAGCATTTT
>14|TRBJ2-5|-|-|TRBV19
CASSIQGAQETQYF
TGTGCCAGTAGTATCCAGGGTGCCCAAGAGACCCAGTACTTC
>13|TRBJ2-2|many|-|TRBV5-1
CASGPVNTGELFF
TGCGCCAGCGGCCCTGTGAACACCGGGGAGCTGTTTTTT
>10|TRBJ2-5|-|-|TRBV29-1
CSAKVSEQYF
TGCAGCGCGAAAGTGAGTGAGCAGTACTTC
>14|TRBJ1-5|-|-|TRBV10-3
CAISDRNGEQPQHF
TGTGCCATCAGTGACAGAAACGGCGAGCAGCCCCAGCATTTT
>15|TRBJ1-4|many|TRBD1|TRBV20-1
CSATSSTGVNEKLFF
TGCAGTGCTACCTCCTCGACAGGGGTTAATGAAAAACTGTTTTTT
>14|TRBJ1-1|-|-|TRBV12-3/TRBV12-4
CASSLYRAGTEAFF
TGTGCCAGCAGTTTATATCGTGCGGGCACTGAAGCTTTCTTT
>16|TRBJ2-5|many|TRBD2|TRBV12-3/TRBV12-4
CASSFWSGMGKETQYF
TGTGCCAGCAGTTTCTGGAGCGGGATGGGAAAAGAGACCCAGTACTTC
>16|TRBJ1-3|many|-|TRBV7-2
CASSLALWGSGNTIYF
TGTGCCAGCAGCTTAGCGCTGTGGGGATCTGGAAACACCATATATTTT
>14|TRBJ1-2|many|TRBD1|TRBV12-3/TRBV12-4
CASSRQGSNYGYTF
TGTGCCAGCAGCCGACAGGGTTCGAACTATGGCTACACCTTC
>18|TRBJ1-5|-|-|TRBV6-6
CASRRYPVRDPVNQPQHF
TGTGCCAGCAGACGCTACCCTGTTAGGGACCCCGTGAATCAGCCCCAGCATTTT
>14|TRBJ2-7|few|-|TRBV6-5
CASSHTRGLYEQYF
TGTGCCAGCAGTCACACACGGGGTCTCTACGAGCAGTACTTC
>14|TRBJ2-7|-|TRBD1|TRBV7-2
CASSPQGAFNEQYF
TGTGCCAGCAGCCCCCAGGGGGCATTCAATGAGCAGTACTTC
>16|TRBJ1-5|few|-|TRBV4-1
CASRLLPGLRNQPQHF
TGCGCCAGCAGACTCTTACCGGGCCTAAGGAATCAGCCCCAGCATTTT
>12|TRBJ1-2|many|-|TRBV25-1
CASIGGDYGYTF
TGTGCCAGCATCGGGGGTGACTATGGCTACACCTTC
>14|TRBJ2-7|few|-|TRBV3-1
CASSQGMGSYEQYF
TGTGCCAGCAGCCAAGGGATGGGATCCTACGAGCAGTACTTC
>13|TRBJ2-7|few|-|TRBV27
CASSLLEGTEQYF
TGTGCCAGCAGTTTGCTTGAGGGAACCGAGCAGTACTTC
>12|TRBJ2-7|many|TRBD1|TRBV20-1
CSAGTGALEQYF
TGCAGTGCTGGGACAGGGGCTCTCGAGCAGTACTTC